This T cell receptor beta chain was captured by sequencing in a study of blood T cell repertoires in COVID-19. For the study at large: T cells, B-cell-depleted T cells, or PBMCs provided the cDNA or gDNA that served as material.

Methods used by the authors: Estimated nucleated cell counts came from reference gene primer amplification. The method was immunoSEQ multiplex PCR; TCRdb's version includes in-frame clones alone and lacks a portion of them. The DNA gave D and trimming, while V, J and clone size come from that table. The data show 280,000 or so clones, about 85% seen once. What was sequenced was peripheral blood. The source is a human donor in a cohort sampled during active COVID-19.

This chain's CDR3 is CASSFLGEGRNQPQHF. The CDR3 bases are TGTGCCAGCAGTTTCCTCGGGGAAGGGCGGAATCAGCCCCAGCATTTT. The J gene is TRBJ1-5, the V gene TRBV28; D gene unclear. Germline V gene data show CDR1 as MDHEN and CDR2 as SYDVKM. V was cut by 3 bases and J by 4 bases, with 16 bases left in between. The CDR3 totals 16 residues.